A selection of T cell receptor beta chains follows, all from one sample in a study of a mutant IDH1 vaccine in newly diagnosed glioma. Repertoires were generated with immunoSEQ multiplex PCR, while TCRdb's copy carries only in-frame clones and drops some. The sample comprises 40,000 to 55,000 clones, 78% of which are singletons, and around 4.9% rests with the top ten. No antigens are known for them. The sample consisted of PBMCs, taken from a glioma patient whose treatment included an IDH1 peptide vaccine. These TCRs come from a man between 50 and 59 years old with glioma. CDR3s include the opening cysteine and the closing phenylalanine or tryptophan. Fields, in order: clone size, J gene, D gene, V gene, CDR3 protein, CDR3 DNA. D genes are given only for firm matches. Clone size is stated in some rows and not others, as once, few, many or a class when expanded.

>NA|TRBJ1-1|NA|TRBV11-3
CASSLMRDTEAFF
TGTGCCAGCAGCTTAATGAGGGACACTGAAGCTTTCTTT
>NA|TRBJ2-7|TRBD1|TRBV7-3
CASSLSDRGVYEQYF
TGTGCCAGCAGCTTAAGTGACAGGGGGGTATACGAGCAGTACTTC
>NA|TRBJ1-5|TRBD1|TRBV2
CASSVIRKGTGSSNQPQHF
TGTGCCAGCAGTGTGATCCGTAAGGGGACAGGGAGTAGCAATCAGCCCCAGCATTTT
>few|TRBJ2-3|TRBD2|TRBV5-6
CASSSGLEEQDTQYF
TGTGCCAGCAGTTCGGGACTAGAGGAGCAAGATACGCAGTATTTT
>few|TRBJ2-1|NA|TRBV10-1
CASTPHNGSSYNEQFF
TGCGCCAGCACCCCTCACAACGGGAGCTCCTACAATGAGCAGTTCTTC
>NA|TRBJ2-1|NA|TRBV10-2
CASSDPQWGSSSYNEQFF
TGCGCCAGCAGTGACCCTCAGTGGGGGAGTAGCTCCTACAATGAGCAGTTCTTC
>NA|TRBJ1-3|TRBD1|TRBV5-4
CASSLTGTGRNTIYF
TGTGCCAGCAGCTTGACCGGGACAGGAAGAAACACCATATATTTT
>NA|TRBJ1-1|TRBD1|TRBV20-1
CSAQGGRGAFF
TGCAGTGCCCAGGGGGGGCGGGGGGCTTTCTTT
>NA|TRBJ2-7|TRBD1|TRBV11-3
CASSPRQGSYEQYF
TGTGCCAGCAGCCCCCGACAGGGCTCCTACGAGCAGTACTTC
>few|TRBJ1-5|TRBD1|TRBV6-5
CASSPFTGGHQPQHF
TGTGCCAGCAGTCCGTTTACAGGGGGGCATCAGCCCCAGCATTTT
>NA|TRBJ2-2|NA|TRBV5-1
CASSLTATNTGELFF
TGCGCCAGCAGCTTAACAGCCACGAACACCGGGGAGCTGTTTTTT
>once|TRBJ1-2|TRBD1|TRBV7-8
CASSEVGQGGYGYTF
TGTGCCAGCAGTGAGGTCGGACAGGGCGGCTATGGCTACACCTTC
>NA|TRBJ2-3|NA|TRBV6-5
CASNTGGAGADTQYF
TGTGCCAGCAACACAGGTGGGGCCGGTGCAGATACGCAGTATTTT
>NA|TRBJ1-2|TRBD1|TRBV6-6
CASSLQGAGYGYTF
TGTGCCAGCAGTTTGCAGGGGGCTGGCTATGGCTACACCTTC
>NA|TRBJ2-1|TRBD2|TRBV14
CASSQRLAGYNEQFF
TGTGCCAGCAGCCAGAGACTAGCGGGGTACAATGAGCAGTTCTTC
>NA|TRBJ2-1|NA|TRBV4-3
CASSQGTGYGNEQFF
TGCGCCAGCAGCCAGGGTACAGGGTACGGCAATGAGCAGTTCTTC
>NA|TRBJ1-2|NA|TRBV6-5
CASSYGQGTYGYTF
TGTGCCAGCAGTTATGGTCAGGGGACCTATGGCTACACCTTC
>NA|TRBJ1-5|NA|TRBV7-2
CASAKESNQPQHF
TGTGCCAGCGCCAAAGAAAGCAATCAGCCCCAGCATTTT
>NA|TRBJ2-2|NA|TRBV9
CASSGTVGGVNSGELFF
TGTGCCAGCAGCGGTACCGTGGGGGGCGTTAATAGCGGGGAGCTGTTTTTT
>NA|TRBJ1-1|NA|TRBV6-5
CASSYGGDTEAFF
TGTGCCAGCAGTTACGGGGGGGACACTGAAGCTTTCTTT
>NA|TRBJ2-2|TRBD2|TRBV14
CASSQGLSYTGELFF
TGTGCCAGCAGCCAGGGACTATCCTACACCGGGGAGCTGTTTTTT
>few|TRBJ1-1|NA|TRBV19
CASINEGFTEAFF
TGTGCCAGTATCAACGAGGGTTTTACCGAAGCTTTCTTT
>NA|TRBJ2-1|NA|TRBV4-3
CASSPGSSHEQFF
TGCGCCAGCAGCCCCGGGAGTAGCCATGAGCAGTTCTTC
>few|TRBJ2-7|TRBD1|TRBV7-9
CASSLGTGGSYEQYF
TGTGCCAGCAGCTTAGGGACAGGGGGTTCCTACGAGCAGTACTTC
>NA|TRBJ2-7|NA|TRBV5-5
CASSLGHPYEQYF
TGTGCCAGCAGCTTGGGACACCCCTACGAGCAGTACTTC
>NA|TRBJ2-4|NA|TRBV7-9
CASSLVIGGKNIQYF
TGTGCCAGCAGCTTAGTTATAGGTGGCAAAAACATTCAGTACTTC
>NA|TRBJ2-7|NA|TRBV20-1
CSALKIYEQYF
TGCAGTGCTCTTAAGATCTACGAGCAGTACTTC
>once|TRBJ1-3|TRBD1|TRBV9
CASSLTPRGGNTIYF
TGTGCCAGCAGCTTAACCCCCAGGGGGGGAAACACCATATATTTT
>NA|TRBJ2-6|TRBD1|TRBV25-1
CASSRTGGSGANVLTF
TGTGCCAGCAGTAGGACAGGGGGCTCTGGGGCCAACGTCCTGACTTTC
>once|TRBJ2-7|TRBD2|TRBV5-6
CASSLRTSGGAGSF
TGTGCCAGCAGCTTGCGAACTAGCGGGGGGGCAGGTTCCTTC
>NA|TRBJ2-7|NA|TRBV19
CASSATGYEQYF
TGTGCCAGTAGTGCAACAGGGTACGAGCAGTACTTC
>NA|TRBJ1-5|NA|TRBV18
CASSLGQTSNQPQHF
TGTGCCAGCTCACTCGGACAGACCAGCAATCAGCCCCAGCATTTT
>few|TRBJ2-1|TRBD2|TRBV29-1
CSVPGTSGGNNEQFF
TGCAGCGTACCCGGGACTAGCGGGGGAAACAATGAGCAGTTCTTC
>few|TRBJ1-1|NA|TRBV6-6
CASSRLQGSEAFF
TGTGCCAGCAGCCGATTACAGGGATCTGAAGCTTTCTTT
>NA|TRBJ2-1|TRBD1|TRBV7-9
CASSGDRVPYNEQFF
TGTGCCAGCAGCGGGGACAGGGTTCCTTACAATGAGCAGTTCTTC
>NA|TRBJ2-7|NA|TRBV6-1
CASSEDGRYEQYF
TGTGCCAGCAGTGAAGATGGGCGGTACGAGCAGTACTTC
>NA|TRBJ2-7|TRBD2|TRBV23-1
CASSQSRGKTSGTSYEQYF
TGCGCCAGCAGTCAATCGAGGGGAAAGACTAGCGGGACCTCCTACGAGCAGTACTTC
>few|TRBJ1-1|NA|TRBV7-3
CASSYIPGAEAFF
TGTGCCAGCAGCTACATCCCCGGGGCTGAAGCTTTCTTT
>NA|TRBJ2-7|NA|TRBV19
CASSIGLGSEQYF
TGTGCCAGTAGTATAGGTCTTGGGAGCGAGCAGTACTTC
>NA|TRBJ1-5|TRBD1|TRBV28
CASAGTGEGQPQHF
TGTGCCAGCGCCGGGACAGGAGAAGGGCAGCCCCAGCATTTT
>many|TRBJ2-2|TRBD1|TRBV4-3
CASSPKGTGPTGELFF
TGCGCCAGCAGCCCTAAAGGGACAGGACCCACCGGGGAGCTGTTTTTT
>NA|TRBJ2-2|NA|TRBV5-4
CASRGDTGTNTGELFF
TGTGCCAGCAGGGGTGATACCGGGACGAACACCGGGGAGCTGTTTTTT
>once|TRBJ1-3|NA|TRBV5-6
CASSFPGRGGTIYF
TGTGCCAGCAGCTTCCCTGGGCGAGGGGGCACCATATATTTT
>NA|TRBJ2-1|NA|TRBV2
CASMRLPRGDEQFF
TGTGCCAGCATGAGACTACCAAGGGGGGATGAGCAGTTCTTC
>NA|TRBJ2-5|TRBD2|TRBV5-1
CASSLGSGAAQETQYF
TGCGCCAGCAGCCTCGGGAGCGGGGCGGCCCAAGAGACCCAGTACTTC
>NA|TRBJ2-5|TRBD1|TRBV5-4
CASSQDRKETQYF
TGTGCCAGCAGCCAGGACAGGAAAGAGACCCAGTACTTC
>NA|TRBJ1-4|NA|TRBV2
CASSEDQGMEKLFF
TGTGCCAGCAGTGAAGATCAGGGAATGGAAAAACTGTTTTTT
>NA|TRBJ1-1|NA|TRBV7-6
CASSSGQSTEAFF
TGTGCCAGCAGCTCAGGACAGTCCACTGAAGCTTTCTTT